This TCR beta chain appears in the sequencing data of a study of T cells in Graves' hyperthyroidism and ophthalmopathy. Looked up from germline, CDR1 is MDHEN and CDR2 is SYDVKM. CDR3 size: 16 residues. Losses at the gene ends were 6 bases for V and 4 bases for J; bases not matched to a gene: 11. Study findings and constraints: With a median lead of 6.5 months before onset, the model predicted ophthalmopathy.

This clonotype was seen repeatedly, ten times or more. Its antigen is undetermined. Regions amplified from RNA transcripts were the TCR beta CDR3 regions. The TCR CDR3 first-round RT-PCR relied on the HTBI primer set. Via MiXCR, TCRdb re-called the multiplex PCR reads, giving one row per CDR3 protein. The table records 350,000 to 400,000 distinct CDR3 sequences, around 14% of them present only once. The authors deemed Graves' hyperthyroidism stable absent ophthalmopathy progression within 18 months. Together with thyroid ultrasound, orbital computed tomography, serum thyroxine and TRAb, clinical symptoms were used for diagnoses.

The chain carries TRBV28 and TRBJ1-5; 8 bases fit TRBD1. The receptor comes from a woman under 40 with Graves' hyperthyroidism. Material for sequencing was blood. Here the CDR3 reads CASRTHQGAPNQPQHF. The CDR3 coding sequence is TGTGCCAGCAGAACCCACCAGGGGGCTCCGAATCAGCCCCAGCATTTT.